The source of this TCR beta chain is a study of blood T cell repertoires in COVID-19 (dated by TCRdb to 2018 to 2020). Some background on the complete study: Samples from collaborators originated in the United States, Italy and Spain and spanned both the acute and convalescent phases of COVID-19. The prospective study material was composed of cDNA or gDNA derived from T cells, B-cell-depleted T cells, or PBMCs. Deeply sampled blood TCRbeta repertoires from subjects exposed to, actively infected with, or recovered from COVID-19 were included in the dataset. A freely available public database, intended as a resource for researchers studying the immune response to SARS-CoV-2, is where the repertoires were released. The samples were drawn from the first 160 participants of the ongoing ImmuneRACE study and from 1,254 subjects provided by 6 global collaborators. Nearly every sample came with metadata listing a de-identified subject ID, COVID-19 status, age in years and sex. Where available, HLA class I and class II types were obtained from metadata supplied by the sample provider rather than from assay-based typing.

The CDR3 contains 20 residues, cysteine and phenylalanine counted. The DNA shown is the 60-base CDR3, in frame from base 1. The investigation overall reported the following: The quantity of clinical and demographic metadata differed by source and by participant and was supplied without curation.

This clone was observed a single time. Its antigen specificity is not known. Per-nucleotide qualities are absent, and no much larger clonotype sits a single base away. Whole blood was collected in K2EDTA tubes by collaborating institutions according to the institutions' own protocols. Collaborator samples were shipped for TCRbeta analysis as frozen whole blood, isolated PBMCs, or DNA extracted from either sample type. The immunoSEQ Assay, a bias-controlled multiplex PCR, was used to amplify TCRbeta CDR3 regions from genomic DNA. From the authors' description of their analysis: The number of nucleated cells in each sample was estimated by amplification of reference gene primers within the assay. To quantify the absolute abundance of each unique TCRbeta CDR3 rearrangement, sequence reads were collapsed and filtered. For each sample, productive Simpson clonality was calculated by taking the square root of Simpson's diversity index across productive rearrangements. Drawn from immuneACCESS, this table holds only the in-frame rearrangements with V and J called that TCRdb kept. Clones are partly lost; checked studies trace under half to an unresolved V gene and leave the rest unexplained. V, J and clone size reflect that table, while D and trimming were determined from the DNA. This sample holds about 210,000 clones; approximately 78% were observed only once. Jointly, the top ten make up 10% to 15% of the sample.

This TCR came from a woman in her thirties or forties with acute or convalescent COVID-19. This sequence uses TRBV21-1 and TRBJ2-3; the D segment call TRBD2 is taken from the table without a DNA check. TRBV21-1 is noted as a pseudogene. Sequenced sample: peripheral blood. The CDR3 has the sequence CASSKVLAGGSPSHTDTQYF. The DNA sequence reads TGTGCCAGCAGCAAAGTGTTGGCGGGAGGGTCTCCGTCCCACACAGATACGCAGTATTTT.